Shown below are 19 T cell receptor beta chains from a single sample sequenced in a study of blood T cell repertoires in COVID-19. Measured with immunoSEQ multiplex PCR; TCRdb has only the in-frame clones, and not every one. This sample has around 400,000 clones, with roughly 87% found just once. The source material was PBMCs or T cells enriched from blood (not recorded which). These receptors were taken from a woman aged 45-65 years who had recovered from COVID-19.

The gene calls are TRBV5-1 and TRBJ1-2; D is unclear. Germline CDR1 reads SGHRS; CDR2 reads YFSETQ. The V end lost 0 bases, the J end lost 6 bases, and 15 bases lay between the germline ends. The CDR3 has 15 amino acids. CDR3 sequence: CASSLGGHSGDGYTF. The DNA of the CDR3 is TGCGCCAGCAGCTTGGGAGGCCACAGCGGGGATGGCTACACCTTC.

The chain employs TRBV19 and TRBJ2-1; maybe TRBD1 (6 bases). Germline loops: CDR1 LNHDA, CDR2 SQIVND (reference sequence). V was shortened by 6 bases and J by 7 bases, with 22 bases between the two germline ends. This CDR3 contains 16 residues. The CDR3 region has the DNA TGTGCCAGTAGCCCAATACAGGGTCGGGGTATGAATGAGCAGTTCTTC. It codes for CASSPIQGRGMNEQFF.

The chain couples TRBV7-2 to TRBJ2-4, with TRBD1 matching 7 bases. V was clipped by 5 bases and J by 9 bases; unmatched bases: 25. CDR3 length equals 19 residues. Germline V gene data show CDR1 as SGHTA and CDR2 as FQGNSA. In nucleotides, the CDR3 is TGTGCCAGCAGCCTGACGGCACTGGGGACAGCCAAGGGGTTAAGCATTCAGTACTTC. Its protein is CASSLTALGTAKGLSIQYF.

This clone has more than one count but fewer than ten. V gene TRBV7-9 combines with J gene TRBJ2-7; TRBD2 matches 11 bases. CDR3 length: 15 residues. The junction had 7 bases not matched to a gene; V was cut back by 5 bases and J by 4 bases. Germline CDR1 SEHNR, CDR2 FQNEAQ (reference sequence). CDR3 protein: CASSRPTSGEYEQYF. CDR3 DNA sequence: TGTGCCAGCAGCCGTCCGACTAGCGGGGAATACGAGCAGTACTTC. The variable domain in full, completed from reference TRBV7-9 and TRBJ2-7, reads DTGVSQNPRHKITKRGQNVTFRCDPISEHNRLYWYRQTLGQGPEFLTYFQNEAQLEKSRLLSDRFSAERPKGSFSTLEIQRTEQGDSAMYLCASSRPTSGEYEQYFGPGTRLTVT.

The table lists this clone with a few counts. The chain uses TRBV24-1 and TRBJ2-3; unclear D gene. CDR3 size: 13 residues. Germline V CDR1 and CDR2: KGHDR, SFDVKD. Trimming took 3 bases from V and 2 from J, leaving 5 bases between them. The CDR3 nucleotides read TGTGCCACCAGTGATAGCACCACAGATACGCAGTATTTT. Translated: CATSDSTTDTQYF.

The J gene is TRBJ1-2, the V gene TRBV30, with D unresolved. V lost 4 bases and J lost 4, with 7 bases in between. Per the germline V gene, CDR1 is GTSNPN and CDR2 is SVGIG (reference sequence). CDR3 size: 11 residues. The CDR3 loop is CAWTGPYGYTF. CDR3 bases: TGTGCCTGGACAGGCCCCTATGGCTACACCTTC. Filled out from reference TRBV30 and TRBJ1-2, the complete variable domain reads SQTIHQWPATLVQPVGSPLSLECTVEGTSNPNLYWYRQAAGRGLQLLFYSVGIGQISSEVPQNLSASRPQDRQFILSSKKLLLSDSGFYLCAWTGPYGYTFGSGTRLTVV.

This chain joins TRBV9 and TRBJ2-7, with 7 nucleotides matching TRBD2. The CDR3 runs 15 residues. The V gene end was trimmed by 4 bases and the J gene end by 9 bases; junction bases not matched to a gene: 16. In germline, CDR1 is SGDLS, CDR2 YYNGEE. The CDR3 sequence is CASSTGGGPYPMQYF. DNA of the CDR3: TGTGCCAGCAGCACTGGGGGAGGGCCGTATCCGATGCAGTACTTC.

This clone was recorded a few times. V gene TRBV15 combines with J gene TRBJ1-2; 7 positions agree with TRBD1. The trim removed 0 bases at V and 6 bases at J, leaving 13 bases unmatched. From germline, CDR1 is LNHNV and CDR2 YYDKDF (reference sequence). This CDR3 is built from 17 residues. This CDR3 is CATSRENDRAAGNGYTF. The CDR3 DNA reads TGTGCCACCAGCAGAGAAAATGACAGGGCCGCTGGTAATGGCTACACCTTC.

The CDR3 is CASTPRASGGANEQFF. CDR3 nucleotides: TGTGCCAGCACCCCTAGAGCTAGCGGGGGGGCGAATGAGCAGTTCTTC. The genes are TRBV11-3 and TRBJ2-1; the match to TRBD2 covers 12 bases. J was trimmed by 7 bases and V by 7 bases; bases with no gene match: 11. The CDR3 is made up of 16 amino acids. CDR1 is SGHNT, CDR2 YENEEA, per germline.

This clone was observed a single time. J is TRBJ1-2 and V is TRBV7-9; 8 bases agree with TRBD1. CDR3 length: 15 amino acids. Germline values: CDR1 SEHNR, CDR2 FQNEAQ (reference sequence). V dropped 5 bases and J dropped 4; count of bases not matched to a gene: 9. CDR3 residues: CASSLTGGDFYGYTF. The CDR3, as DNA: TGTGCCAGCAGCCTAACAGGGGGTGACTTCTATGGCTACACCTTC.

CDR3 in amino acids: CSAHSGQGAYEQYF. CDR3 sequence (DNA): TGCAGCGCCCACTCGGGACAGGGGGCGTACGAGCAGTACTTC. The V gene is TRBV29-1, the J gene TRBJ2-7; 12 bases line up with TRBD1. The CDR3 loop spans 14 amino acids. Germline V gives CDR1 SQVTM, CDR2 ANQGSEA. V shed 7 bases, J shed 4 bases, and the junction held 8 bases outside the gene matches.

This chain joins TRBV6-2 or TRBV6-3 and TRBJ2-7, with 9 bases matching TRBD1. Germline V gene data show CDR1 as MNHEY and CDR2 as SVGEGT. This CDR3 spans 15 amino acids. The junction had 11 bases not matched to a gene; V was cut back by 5 bases and J by 6 bases. For the CDR3, the DNA is TGTGCCAGCAGTGATCCGGGACAGGGCAAGGGCGAGCAGTACTTC. It is translated as CASSDPGQGKGEQYF.

The V gene is TRBV6-2 or TRBV6-3, the J gene TRBJ1-1, with D possibly TRBD1 on 5 matching bases. Germline V gene sequence: CDR1 MNHEY, CDR2 SVGEGT. The CDR3 is 17 residues long. V shed 2 bases and J shed 0 bases, with 16 bases lying between them. Here the CDR3 reads CASSYKWQTAMNTEAFF. CDR3 DNA sequence: TGTGCCAGCAGTTACAAGTGGCAGACAGCTATGAACACTGAAGCTTTCTTT.

The V gene is TRBV7-2, the J gene TRBJ2-7; maybe TRBD2 (5 bases). Germline CDR1 reads SGHTA; CDR2 reads FQGNSA. This CDR3 is 17 amino acids long. Trimming removed 4 bases at V and 0 bases at J, with 19 bases between. This CDR3 is CASSWGEAELSSYEQYF. The CDR3 DNA sequence: TGTGCCAGCAGCTGGGGAGAAGCCGAGCTTAGCTCCTACGAGCAGTACTTC.

J is TRBJ1-1 and V is TRBV28; TRBD1 matches 8 bases. V dropped 5 bases and J dropped 8; count of bases not matched to a gene: 7. The CDR3 has 13 residues. Germline values: CDR1 MDHEN, CDR2 SYDVKM. For the CDR3, the DNA is TGTGCCAGCAGTCCACCTGACAGGGGCGAAGCTTTCTTT. Protein product: CASSPPDRGEAFF.

V and J are TRBV5-1 and TRBJ1-1; no definite D call. Trimming left V 4 bases short and J 1 base short, with 8 bases between. This CDR3 spans 13 amino acids. The germline gives CDR1 SGHRS, CDR2 YFSETQ. CDR3 in DNA: TGCGCCAGCAGCCGTCAGGCGAACACTGAAGCTTTCTTT. It codes for CASSRQANTEAFF.

This clone was detected once. The J gene is TRBJ1-1, the V gene TRBV28, with D possibly being TRBD1 (6 bases). The germline V gene encodes CDR1 MDHEN and CDR2 SYDVKM. Between the trimmed V and J ends, which lost 4 bases and 2 bases, there was a span of 8 bases. The CDR3 covers 13 residues. The CDR3 is CASSSGTNTEAFF. Here the CDR3 DNA reads TGTGCCAGCAGTTCCGGGACAAACACTGAAGCTTTCTTT.

The J gene is TRBJ1-1, the V gene TRBV3-1 (or the pseudogene TRBV3-2), with D possibly matching TRBD1 (5 bases). The germline V gene encodes CDR1 LGHDT and CDR2 YNNKEL (reference sequence). Deletions cut 0 bases from V and 5 bases from J, with 25 bases between. The CDR3 runs to 19 residues. CDR3 region: CASSQDPVGVAAGKTEAFF. In DNA form, the CDR3 reads TGTGCCAGCAGCCAAGATCCCGTGGGCGTGGCCGCAGGGAAGACTGAAGCTTTCTTT.

V is TRBV7-6 and J is TRBJ1-1; 9 nucleotides line up with TRBD1. The germline V gene encodes CDR1 SGHVS and CDR2 FNYEAQ. The CDR3 length is 14 residues. The V segment lost 3 bases and the J segment 7 bases; nucleotides outside the gene matches: 6. The CDR3 sequence is CASSLGTGTFEAFF. CDR3 bases: TGTGCCAGCAGCTTGGGGACAGGGACTTTTGAAGCTTTCTTT.